This T cell receptor (beta chain) was sequenced for a study of circulating and synovial CD4+ cells in juvenile arthritis. Findings and caveats of the study: Shared-clonotype fractions with synovium likely underestimate full repertoire overlap. These blood cells shared more CDR3 sequences with synovium than bulk blood. Bulk blood CD4 repertoires were more diverse than these.

Notes on this clone: Its antigen remains unknown.

Only in-frame clones appear in the TCRdb table, and some are missing; sequencing was by immunoSEQ multiplex PCR. The top ten hold more than 0.15% of the sample, which has 30,000 to 40,000 clones, roughly 95% seen once. CDR3 length: 13 residues. Germline loops: CDR1 SEHNR, CDR2 FQNEAQ (reference sequence). Deletions cut 3 bases from V and 4 bases from J, with 7 bases between. Samples derive from patients with active juvenile idiopathic arthritis. The receptor comes from a human donor with juvenile idiopathic arthritis. What was sequenced was CD4+ T cells from blood. The chain carries TRBV7-9 and TRBJ1-5, with D tentatively TRBD1 (6 bases). The CDR3 reads CASSLTGNQPQHF. For the CDR3, the DNA is TGTGCCAGCAGCTTGACAGGAAATCAGCCCCAGCATTTT.